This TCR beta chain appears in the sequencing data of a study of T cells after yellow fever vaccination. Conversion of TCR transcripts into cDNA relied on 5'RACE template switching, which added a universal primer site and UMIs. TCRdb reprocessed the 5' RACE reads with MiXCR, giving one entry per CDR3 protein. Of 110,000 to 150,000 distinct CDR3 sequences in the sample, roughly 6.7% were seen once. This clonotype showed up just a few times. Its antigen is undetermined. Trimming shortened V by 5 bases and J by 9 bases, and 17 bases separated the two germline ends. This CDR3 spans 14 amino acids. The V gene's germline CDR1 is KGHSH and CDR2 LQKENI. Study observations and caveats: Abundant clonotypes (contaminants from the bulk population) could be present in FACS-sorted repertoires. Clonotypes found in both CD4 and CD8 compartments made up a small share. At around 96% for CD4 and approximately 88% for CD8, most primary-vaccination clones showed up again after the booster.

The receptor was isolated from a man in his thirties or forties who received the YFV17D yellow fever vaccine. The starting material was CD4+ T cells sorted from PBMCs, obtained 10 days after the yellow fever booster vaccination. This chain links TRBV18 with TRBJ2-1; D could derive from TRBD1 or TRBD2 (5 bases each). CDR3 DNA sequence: TGTGCCAGCTCAACCGGGACCACCATGACTGAGCAGTTCTTC. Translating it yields CASSTGTTMTEQFF.